A single sample gave rise to the 5 T cell receptor beta chains below, sequenced in a study of Graves' ophthalmopathy and Graves' hyperthyroidism. The sequenced template was RNA, covering the TCR beta CDR3 region. The first-round RT-PCR employed HTBI primers together with the Qiagen OneStep RT-PCR kit. A multiplex PCR was then performed as the second round. MiXCR, run by TCRdb on the multiplex PCR reads, gives a single entry per CDR3 protein. Found here are around 22,000 distinct CDR3 sequences, 48% of them singletons; the top ten hold 6.5%. The sample comprised peripheral blood. The receptors originated from an adult woman with stable Graves' hyperthyroidism.

This clonotype qualifies as medium-sized. CDR3: CASSELGGITDTQYF. The CDR3 DNA sequence: TGTGCCAGCAGTGAATTGGGGGGGATCACAGATACGCAGTATTTT. The chain carries TRBV25-1 and TRBJ2-3; 7 nucleotides match TRBD2. J was trimmed by 2 bases and V by 1 base; bases with no gene match: 3. This CDR3 spans 15 amino acids. Per germline, CDR1 MGHDK and CDR2 SYGVNS.

The CDR3 is CSARQWTSGSDEQYF. CDR3 bases: TGCAGTGCTAGACAATGGACTAGCGGGAGCGACGAGCAGTACTTC. This chain connects TRBV20-1 to TRBJ2-7, with 13 bases identical to TRBD2. The CDR3 has 15 amino acids. V lost 2 bases and J lost 5; bases outside the gene matches: 6. Per germline, CDR1 DFQATT and CDR2 SNEGSKA (reference sequence).

This clonotype was counted many times. The chain is built from TRBV5-1 and TRBJ1-1; no definite D call. V shed 0 bases and J shed 0 bases, with 3 bases lying between them. CDR1 and CDR2 (germline): SGHRS, YFSETQ. CDR3 length: 13 amino acids. The CDR3 region has the DNA TGCGCCAGCAGCTTGGTTATGAACACTGAAGCTTTCTTT. The encoded protein is CASSLVMNTEAFF.

The chain recombines TRBV15 with TRBJ1-2; D is uncertain. The V and J ends lost 1 base and 7 bases respectively, with 7 bases between them. Germline loops: CDR1 LNHNV, CDR2 YYDKDF (reference sequence). CDR3 length equals 12 residues. CDR3: CATSRGTGGYTF. CDR3 DNA: TGTGCCACCAGCAGAGGTACGGGTGGCTACACCTTC.

In this sample, this clonotype is medium-sized. The V and J genes are TRBV24-1 and TRBJ2-5; 9 bases fit TRBD1. The germline gives CDR1 KGHDR, CDR2 SFDVKD. The CDR3 covers 16 residues. Unmatched junction bases numbered 6, after V lost 1 base and J lost 4 bases. The CDR3: CATSDFGTGMRETQYF. The DNA of the CDR3 is TGTGCCACCAGTGATTTCGGGACAGGGATGCGAGAGACCCAGTACTTC.